This T cell receptor beta chain was sequenced during a study of CD8 T cells in ankylosing spondylitis. General observations from the study: Characteristic, it appeared, of ankylosing spondylitis blood was a TCR beta motif of 7 or 8 highly homologous variants. Matched ankylosing spondylitis synovial fluid reportedly contained a significantly enriched population of disease-linked clones. In peripheral blood, disease-linked CD8+ clones occurred at relatively low frequencies.

This CDR3 contains 14 residues. Germline values: CDR1 DFQATT, CDR2 SNEGSKA (reference sequence). The V end was cut by 4 bases, the J end by 0 bases, with 10 bases between. Construction of TCR beta libraries was performed using quantitative 5'-RACE with molecular barcodes. Each CDR3 protein gets one entry after TCRdb re-called the 5' RACE reads with MiXCR. The repertoire holds about 220,000 distinct CDR3 sequences, more than 5.5% seen once, with 14% in the top ten. About this clonotype itself: As yet, its antigen is unknown.

J is TRBJ2-4 and V is TRBV20-1; D gene unclear. The sequencing sample was made of blood, either unsorted or a sorted T cell fraction (not recorded which). The source of this sequence is a male donor with ankylosing spondylitis. The CDR3 loop reads CSATGGPAKNIQYF. DNA of the CDR3: TGCAGTGCTACCGGCGGTCCAGCCAAAAACATTCAGTACTTC.